This T cell receptor beta chain appears in the sequencing data of a study of T cell responses to AZD1222 COVID-19 vaccine. Study-level points and caveats: Just 5 to 7 AZD1222 recipients were seropositive at baseline. Most donors were white British and more were female, and clonal diversity was possibly underestimated. Unmutated variant regions are reportedly the target of nearly half of TCRs that are spike-specific. None of the repertoires were sampled until the peak T cell response had passed.

In its sample, this clone was seen once. Its antigen is unidentified. The germline CDR1 and CDR2 sequences are ENHRY and SYGVKD. The CDR3 consists of 13 residues. V lost 2 bases and J lost 2, with 6 bases in between. Libraries were prepared by immunoSEQ multiplex PCR; TCRdb keeps only in-frame clonotypes and omits some of them. The sample holds 120,000 or so clones, roughly 90% seen once. This chain connects TRBV10-3 to TRBJ2-5; D ambiguous. The clonotype was recovered from an adult who received the AZD1222 COVID-19 vaccine. The sequences come from peripheral blood, collected 28 days after the second AZD1222 dose. DNA of the CDR3: TGTGCCATCAGTGAGGGGTTTCAAGAGACCCAGTACTTC. Encoded protein: CAISEGFQETQYF.